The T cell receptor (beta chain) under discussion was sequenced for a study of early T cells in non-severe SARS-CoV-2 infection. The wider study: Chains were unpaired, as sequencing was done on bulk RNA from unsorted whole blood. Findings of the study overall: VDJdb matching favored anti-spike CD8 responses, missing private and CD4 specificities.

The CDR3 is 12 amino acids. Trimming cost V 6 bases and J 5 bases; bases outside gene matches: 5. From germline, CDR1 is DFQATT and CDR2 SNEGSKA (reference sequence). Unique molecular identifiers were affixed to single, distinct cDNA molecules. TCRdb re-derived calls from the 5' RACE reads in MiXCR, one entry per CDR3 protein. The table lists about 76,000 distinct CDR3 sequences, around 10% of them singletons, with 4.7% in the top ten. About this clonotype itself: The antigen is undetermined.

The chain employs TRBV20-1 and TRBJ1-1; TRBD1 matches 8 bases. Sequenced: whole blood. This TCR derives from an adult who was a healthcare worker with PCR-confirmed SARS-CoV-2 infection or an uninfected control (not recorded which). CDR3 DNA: TGCAGTGCCAAGACAGGGGCGACTGAAGCTTTCTTT. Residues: CSAKTGATEAFF.